This passage covers 7 T cell receptor beta chains from one sample sequenced in a study of T-cell memory formation after mild COVID-19. One entry per CDR3 protein, called by TCRdb with MiXCR from the 5' RACE reads. This sample has roughly 410,000 distinct CDR3 sequences; 20% to 25% occur once, and the top ten carry 8.5% to 9%. Sequencing was carried out using PBMCs or a T cell subset sorted from them (not recorded which). Receptors originate from an adult woman who had mild COVID-19 (a few samples of this study predate the infection). Cell type and time point are not known.

This chain links TRBV12-3 or TRBV12-4 with TRBJ1-2; no reliable D call. There are 13 residues in the CDR3. Trimming removed 4 bases at V and 6 bases at J, with 12 bases between. In nucleotides, the CDR3 is TGTGCCAGCAGTTGGAGGTCTCCGGATGGCTACACCTTC. It specifies CASSWRSPDGYTF.

CDR3 sequence (DNA): TGCAGCGCATTCAGGCCACTTGCAACTGAGCAGTTCTTC. This gives the protein CSAFRPLATEQFF. This chain joins TRBV29-1 and TRBJ2-1; D call uncertain. CDR3 size: 13 residues. The V gene lost 7 bases and the J gene lost 9 bases, with 19 bases spanning the gap. Per germline, CDR1 SQVTM and CDR2 ANQGSEA.

This clonotype was seen a few times. The DNA of the CDR3 is TGTGCCAGCAGCTTAAGTCACACAGATACGCAGTATTTT. This encodes CASSLSHTDTQYF. The V gene is TRBV7-6, the J gene TRBJ2-3; D gene uncertain. V was clipped by 2 bases and J by 2 bases, with 5 bases between them. Germline values: CDR1 SGHVS, CDR2 FNYEAQ. This CDR3 has 13 amino acids.

In its sample, this clonotype was seen a few times. As DNA, the CDR3 is TGTGCCAGGGACAGACCGAACACTGAAGCTTTCTTT. Protein sequence: CARDRPNTEAFF. The chain joins TRBV9 to TRBJ1-1; tentatively, D is TRBD1 (6 bases). Per the germline V gene, CDR1 is SGDLS and CDR2 is YYNGEE. V was pared by 8 bases and J by 1 base, with 9 bases between. This CDR3 has 12 residues.

This clonotype was observed a few times. The chain couples TRBV6-1 to TRBJ2-3, with 11 bases that match TRBD2. Trimming at V came to 7 bases and at J to 3 bases, leaving 6 bases not matched to a gene. Germline values: CDR1 MNHNS, CDR2 SASEGT. CDR3 length equals 15 residues. The DNA of the CDR3 is TGTGCCAGCACAGAGGTAGCGGGGGGGACAGATACGCAGTATTTT. This translates into CASTEVAGGTDTQYF.

J is TRBJ2-7 and V is TRBV21-1; whether TRBD1, the table's D call, matches the DNA was not checked. TRBV21-1 is assigned pseudogene status. CDR3 length equals 15 residues. CDR3 in DNA: TGTGCCAGCAGCAAAGAACAGGACAATCCCTACGAGCAGTACTTC. Amino acid sequence: CASSKEQDNPYEQYF.

V gene TRBV29-1 combines with J gene TRBJ2-5, with D tentatively TRBD1 (7 bases). Per the germline V gene, CDR1 is SQVTM and CDR2 is ANQGSEA. The CDR3 is 15 amino acids. The CDR3 sequence: CRRLPRGGGVETQYF. In DNA form, the CDR3 reads TGCAGGCGCCTACCCCGAGGAGGGGGCGTAGAGACCCAGTACTTC. Supplemented by reference TRBV29-1 and TRBJ2-5, the full variable domain reads SAVISQKPSRDICQRGTSLTIQCQVDSQVTMMFWYRQQPGQSLTLIATANQGSEATYESGFVIDKFPISRPNLTFSTLTVSNMSPEDSSIYLCRRLPRGGGVETQYFGPGTRLLVL.